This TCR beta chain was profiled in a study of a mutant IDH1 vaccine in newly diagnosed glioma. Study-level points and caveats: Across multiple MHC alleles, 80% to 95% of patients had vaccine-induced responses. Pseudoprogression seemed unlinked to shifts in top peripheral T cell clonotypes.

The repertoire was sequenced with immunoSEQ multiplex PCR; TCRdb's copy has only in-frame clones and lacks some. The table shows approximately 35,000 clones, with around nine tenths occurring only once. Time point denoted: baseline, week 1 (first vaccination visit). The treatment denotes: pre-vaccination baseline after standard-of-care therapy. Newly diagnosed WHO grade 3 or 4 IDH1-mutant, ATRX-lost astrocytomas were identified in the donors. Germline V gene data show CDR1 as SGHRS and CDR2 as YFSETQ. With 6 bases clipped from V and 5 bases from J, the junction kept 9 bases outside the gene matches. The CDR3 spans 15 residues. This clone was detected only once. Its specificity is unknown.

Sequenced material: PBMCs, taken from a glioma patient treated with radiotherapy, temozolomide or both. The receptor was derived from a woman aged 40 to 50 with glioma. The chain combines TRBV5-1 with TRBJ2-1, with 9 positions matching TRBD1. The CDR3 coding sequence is TGCGCCAGCATCCTCGGGACAGGGTGGAACAATGAGCAGTTCTTC. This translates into CASILGTGWNNEQFF.